This entry lists 24 T cell receptor beta chains sequenced from one sample in a study of T cells in Graves' hyperthyroidism and ophthalmopathy. TCR beta CDR3 region amplification was performed from RNA transcripts. An initial round of RT-PCR targeting the TCR CDR3 relied on the HTBI primer set. TCRdb re-derived calls from the multiplex PCR reads in MiXCR, one entry per CDR3 protein. The repertoire includes 540,000 or so distinct CDR3 sequences, approximately 15% of them detected once, and around 7.8% sits in the top ten. Sequencing was performed on blood. These receptors originate from a woman in her 30s with Graves' hyperthyroidism.

This clonotype was seen many times. The chain couples TRBV6-1 to TRBJ2-7; D unresolved. V lost 3 bases, J lost 3 bases, and 6 bases lay in between. CDR3 length: 12 amino acids. The germline CDR1 and CDR2 sequences are MNHNS and SASEGT. The DNA of the CDR3 is TGTGCCAGCAGTGACCCCCTCTACGAGCAGTACTTC. Translating it yields CASSDPLYEQYF.

This clonotype was recorded many times. The chain combines TRBV27 with TRBJ2-7, with 12 positions matching TRBD1. Germline V gene sequence: CDR1 MNHEY, CDR2 SMNVEV (reference sequence). V lost 4 bases to trimming and J lost 4 bases; unmatched junction nucleotides: 5. The CDR3 is 15 amino acids. The CDR3 here is CASSSRDRGLYEQYF. The CDR3 coding sequence is TGTGCCAGCAGTTCCCGGGACAGGGGGCTATACGAGCAGTACTTC.

The chain joins TRBV6-5 to TRBJ1-3, with TRBD1 as a possible D gene (6 bases). Per germline, CDR1 MNHEY and CDR2 SVGAGI. V was cut by 0 bases and J by 3 bases, with 6 bases left in between. There are 14 residues in the CDR3. The DNA for the CDR3 is TGTGCCAGCAGTTACTCGGGACATGGAAACACCATATATTTT. Translation gives CASSYSGHGNTIYF.

The sample holds many counts of this clonotype. This chain links TRBV6-1 with TRBJ2-2; 10 bases are shared with TRBD2. Germline-derived CDR1 and CDR2 are MNHNS and SASEGT. The CDR3 consists of 15 residues. Germline trimming cut 3 bases from V and 3 bases from J; bases unmatched to any gene: 1. CDR3 protein: CASSDLAGDTGELFF. For the CDR3, the DNA is TGTGCCAGCAGTGATCTAGCGGGAGACACCGGGGAGCTGTTTTTT.

This chain joins TRBV15 and TRBJ2-5; 15 nucleotides align to TRBD2. The germline CDR1 and CDR2 sequences are LNHNV and YYDKDF (reference sequence). Trimming removed 5 bases from V and 4 bases from J; junction bases left unmatched: 2. The CDR3 is made up of 15 amino acids. This chain's CDR3 is CATSGGLAGGETQYF. CDR3 sequence (DNA): TGTGCCACCAGCGGGGGACTAGCGGGAGGAGAGACCCAGTACTTC. The variable domain in full, completed from reference TRBV15 and TRBJ2-5, reads DAMVIQNPRYQVTQFGKPVTLSCSQTLNHNVMYWYQQKSSQAPKLLFHYYDKDFNNEADTPDNFQSRRPNTSFCFLDIRSPGLGDTAMYLCATSGGLAGGETQYFGPGTRLLVL.

This clonotype was counted a few times. This chain links TRBV10-3 with TRBJ2-7, with 10 bases matching TRBD1. Germline V CDR1 and CDR2: ENHRY, SYGVKD. V lost 0 bases, J lost 5 bases, and 4 bases stayed unmatched. The CDR3 has 15 residues. CDR3 region: CAISESGTGDHEQYF. In DNA, the CDR3 is TGTGCCATCAGTGAGTCCGGGACAGGGGACCACGAGCAGTACTTC.

The table lists this clonotype with a few counts. The chain joins TRBV24-1 to TRBJ1-1; D gene unclear. The CDR3 totals 20 residues. Between the trimmed V and J ends, which lost 4 bases and 2 bases, there was a span of 28 bases. Per the germline V gene, CDR1 is KGHDR and CDR2 is SFDVKD. The CDR3, as DNA: TGTGCCACCAGTGAACATACTGCATCTGAAGGGCGTCCGTTTAACACTGAAGCTTTCTTT. It translates to CATSEHTASEGRPFNTEAFF.

The rearrangement joins TRBV12-3 or TRBV12-4 to TRBJ2-2, with TRBD2 matching over 14 bases. The CDR3 has 15 residues. Trimming removed 6 bases from V and 5 bases from J; junction bases left unmatched: 2. In DNA form, the CDR3 reads TGTGCCAGCAGATGGACTAGCGGGGGGACCGGGGAGCTGTTTTTT. Residues: CASRWTSGGTGELFF.

This clonotype was observed at least ten times. The rearrangement joins TRBV7-2 to TRBJ2-3; perhaps TRBD1 as D (5 bases). Germline CDR1 SGHTA, CDR2 FQGNSA. The CDR3 consists of 16 residues. Deletions cut 5 bases from V and 5 bases from J, with 20 bases between. CDR3 nucleotides: TGTGCCAGCAGCAGACAGATGGCCTTATCCCAAGATACGCAGTATTTT. Translated: CASSRQMALSQDTQYF.

The table lists this clonotype with a few counts. The V gene is TRBV29-1, the J gene TRBJ1-1; D uncertain. The CDR3 is made up of 15 amino acids. The germline gives CDR1 SQVTM, CDR2 ANQGSEA. V gave up 3 bases and J gave up 1 base, with 15 bases separating them. CDR3 nucleotide sequence: TGCAGCGTTGATATCGTCTCGACGGGGAACACTGAAGCTTTCTTT. Encoded protein: CSVDIVSTGNTEAFF.

This clonotype was detected only a few times. This sequence joins TRBV18 and TRBJ1-1, with 9 bases lining up with TRBD1. There are 17 residues in the CDR3. Germline-derived CDR1 and CDR2 are KGHSH and LQKENI. V lost 1 base, J lost 5 bases, and 11 bases stayed unmatched. The CDR3 sequence is CASSPRTMGQGLTEAFF. The CDR3 bases are TGTGCCAGCTCACCACGTACTATGGGACAGGGTTTAACTGAAGCTTTCTTT.

With respect to this clonotype: At one boundary the junction diverges from the germline segment, which might be a read error. V is TRBV5-1 and J is TRBJ2-2; 7 bases map to TRBD2. The CDR3 extends over 14 amino acids. From germline, CDR1 is SGHRS and CDR2 YFSETQ. Here the CDR3 DNA reads TGCACCAGCACTGGACTAGGTTCCTTCGGGGAGCTGTTTTTT. Its protein is CTSTGLGSFGELFF.

This clonotype was seen ten or more times. The V call is TRBV28, the J call TRBJ2-3, with TRBD2 matching over 8 bases. From germline, CDR1 is MDHEN and CDR2 SYDVKM. V was pared by 7 bases and J by 2 bases, with 8 bases of the junction left unmatched. The CDR3 is 15 amino acids. For the CDR3, the DNA is TGTGCCAGCAAACCCGAGCGGGGGATCACAGATACGCAGTATTTT. Residues: CASKPERGITDTQYF.

This clonotype appeared many times. This chain links TRBV4-3 with TRBJ2-5, with TRBD2 matching over 11 bases. This CDR3 spans 17 amino acids. The trim removed 1 base at V and 4 bases at J, leaving 8 bases unmatched. Germline CDR1 reads LGHNA; CDR2 reads YSLEER. The CDR3 DNA reads TGCGCCAGCAGCCAAGGTCAGCCAGGGACTAGCGGAGAGACCCAGTACTTC. Translating it yields CASSQGQPGTSGETQYF.

This rearrangement joins TRBV5-1 to TRBJ2-1, with D unclear. V lost 7 bases and J 0 bases, leaving 14 bases between the germline ends. Germline V gene sequence: CDR1 SGHRS, CDR2 YFSETQ. This CDR3 has 15 residues. This CDR3 is CASSFGWGSYNEQFF. For the CDR3, the DNA is TGCGCCAGCTCTTTCGGCTGGGGCTCCTACAATGAGCAGTTCTTC.

The chain combines TRBV27 with TRBJ1-4; possibly TRBD1 for D (6 bases). The germline V gene has CDR1 MNHEY and CDR2 SMNVEV (reference sequence). Trimming shortened V by 2 bases and J by 11 bases, and 15 bases separated the two germline ends. This CDR3 has 14 residues. CDR3 in amino acids: CASSLTGGAAKLFF. The CDR3 nucleotides are TGTGCCAGCAGTTTAACCGGGGGCGCGGCCAAACTGTTTTTT.

V usage is TRBV19 and J usage is TRBJ1-5, with 10 bases lining up with TRBD1. V shed 5 bases, J shed 5 bases, and the junction held 6 bases outside the gene matches. The CDR3 has 15 amino acids. CDR1 and CDR2 from the germline V gene are LNHDA and SQIVND (reference sequence). The CDR3: CASSVRQGAYQPQHF. In DNA form, the CDR3 reads TGTGCCAGTAGTGTAAGACAGGGGGCTTATCAGCCCCAGCATTTT.

Only a few counts were recorded for this clonotype. The chain links TRBV19 to TRBJ2-3; 13 bases line up with TRBD2. The junction had 10 bases not matched to a gene; V was cut back by 4 bases and J by 6 bases. The CDR3 is made up of 17 amino acids. Per the germline V gene, CDR1 is LNHDA and CDR2 is SQIVND (reference sequence). CDR3 sequence reads: CASSTGLAGELSDTQYF. The CDR3 nucleotides are TGTGCCAGTAGTACCGGACTAGCGGGAGAACTCTCCGATACGCAGTATTTT. The full variable domain, rest sourced from reference TRBV19 and TRBJ2-3, is DGGITQSPKYLFRKEGQNVTLSCEQNLNHDAMYWYRQDPGQGLRLIYYSQIVNDFQKGDIAEGYSVSREKKESFPLTVTSAQKNPTAFYLCASSTGLAGELSDTQYFGPGTRLTVL.

This clonotype was found a few times. The chain has TRBV7-9 and TRBJ2-5; perhaps TRBD2 as D (7 bases). The CDR3 runs 21 residues. Germline V lookup: CDR1 SEHNR, CDR2 FQNEAQ (reference sequence). V was pared by 3 bases and J by 4 bases, with 33 bases between. In DNA, the CDR3 is TGTGCCAGCAGCTTTGACCGTGACGGGGGGCAGTGGACCCCGGCAGGAGAGACCCAGTACTTC. This encodes CASSFDRDGGQWTPAGETQYF.

This clonotype was recorded at least ten times. V and J are TRBV7-2 and TRBJ2-3; D remains unclear. CDR1 is SGHTA and CDR2 is FQGNSA in the germline V gene. V shed 9 bases and J shed 4 bases, with 23 bases lying between them. The CDR3 runs 16 residues. The DNA of the CDR3 is TGTGCCAGTGTCCCCGGCTCCACTTATGTGGCAGATACGCAGTATTTT. Translation gives CASVPGSTYVADTQYF.

In its sample, this clonotype was seen many times. This chain uses TRBV20-1 with TRBJ2-1, with D unresolved. Trimming pared 5 bases from V and 6 bases from J, leaving 11 bases between. CDR3 length: 12 amino acids. From germline, CDR1 is DFQATT and CDR2 SNEGSKA (reference sequence). CDR3 sequence: CSARHLGNEQFF. For the CDR3, the DNA is TGCAGTGCTCGCCATTTGGGCAATGAGCAGTTCTTC.

The J gene is TRBJ1-2, the V gene TRBV28, with 10 bases identical to TRBD1. The CDR3 spans 13 residues. Germline V gene lookup returns CDR1 MDHEN and CDR2 SYDVKM. V shed 8 bases, J shed 8 bases, and the junction held 8 bases outside the gene matches. As DNA, the CDR3 is TGTGCCAGCCGCCGGGACAGGGGAGGAGGCTACACCTTC. It codes for CASRRDRGGGYTF.

The chain joins TRBV7-9 to TRBJ2-3; D is uncertain. The germline CDR1 and CDR2 sequences are SEHNR and FQNEAQ (reference sequence). This CDR3 contains 14 residues. Trimming removed 0 bases from V and 6 bases from J, with 10 bases in between. The CDR3 region is CASSLAGLTDTQYF. CDR3 DNA: TGTGCCAGCAGCTTAGCGGGATTAACGGATACGCAGTATTTT.

In its sample, this clonotype was seen a few times. The rearrangement joins TRBV18 to TRBJ2-3, with 9 bases fitting TRBD2. The V gene end was trimmed by 6 bases and the J gene end by 4 bases; junction bases not matched to a gene: 11. CDR3 length: 16 residues. Germline V gene data show CDR1 as KGHSH and CDR2 as LQKENI. CDR3 region: CASSPSTGLASDTQYF. CDR3 DNA: TGTGCCAGCTCCCCCTCGACGGGACTAGCCTCAGATACGCAGTATTTT.